This is a list of T cell receptor beta chains from one sample in a study of T cell repertoires in cytomegalovirus infection. In TCRdb, the reads were re-called with MiXCR into one record per CDR3 protein. The sample holds a few hundred thousand distinct CDR3 sequences, roughly an eighth seen once. Material: PBMCs. All receptors come from a human donor in good health (CMV status not recorded). Some clones in this sample may be carry-over from other donors' samples. The CDR3 runs from the conserved cysteine through the conserved F or W. The D gene is left open where the match is weak. Rows may omit the clone size; those that give it use once, few, many or a size class.

TRBV6-1	TRBJ2-2	.	many	TGTGCCAGCCGAGAGGCGAACACCGGGGAGCTGTTTTTT	CASREANTGELFF
TRBV5-1	TRBJ1-4	.	once	TGCGCCAGCAGCGTGACACAAGCCGGGAAACTGTTTTTT	CASSVTQAGKLFF
TRBV7-2	TRBJ2-7	TRBD2	many	TGTGCCAGCAGCTTAGATGGCGGGGGGGTTGCCTACGAGCAGTACTTC	CASSLDGGGVAYEQYF
TRBV28	TRBJ2-5	TRBD2	.	TGTGCCAGCAGTCTACCAGCGGGGAGTGGTGAGACCCAGTACTTC	CASSLPAGSGETQYF
TRBV12-3/TRBV12-4	TRBJ1-5	TRBD1	.	TGTGCCAGCAGCCCGGGACAGAGTCAGCCCCAGCATTTT	CASSPGQSQPQHF
TRBV7-4	TRBJ2-5	.	.	TGTGCCAGCAGCTTACGCGGGGTCGCTCAAGAGACCCAGTACTTC	CASSLRGVAQETQYF
TRBV6-5	TRBJ1-1	.	many	TGTGCCAGCAGTTACTCGACTTACGGGGGCGCGACTGAAGCTTTCTTT	CASSYSTYGGATEAFF
TRBV20-1	TRBJ2-7	.	.	TGCAGTGCTAGAGTAGCACTATCCTACGAGCAGTACTTC	CSARVALSYEQYF
TRBV7-2	TRBJ2-2	.	many	TGTGCCAGCAGCTTACGGGCCCCCGGGGAGCTGTTTTTT	CASSLRAPGELFF
TRBV19	TRBJ1-2	TRBD1	few	TGTGCCAGTAGTTGGACAAGGGGACAGGGAGGTCGTGGCTACACCTTC	CASSWTRGQGGRGYTF
TRBV19	TRBJ2-2	TRBD2	.	TGTGCCAGTAGTCCCAGCGGGGTCACCGGGGAGCTGTTTTTT	CASSPSGVTGELFF
TRBV10-3	TRBJ2-7	.	.	TGTGCCATCAGCGGTAGCTCCTACGAGCAGTACTTC	CAISGSSYEQYF
TRBV7-2	TRBJ2-5	TRBD1	many	TGTGCCAGCAGCTTAAACAGGGGAGAGACCCAGTACTTC	CASSLNRGETQYF
TRBV7-2	TRBJ2-5	.	many	TGTGCCAGCAGCTTGAGCAGCAGGGCCGCATGGGAGACCCAGTACTTC	CASSLSSRAAWETQYF
TRBV20-1	TRBJ1-4	TRBD1	many	TGCAGTGTTCCCTTAGGGGGCGGCGAAAAACTGTTTTTT	CSVPLGGGEKLFF
TRBV5-8	TRBJ2-2	TRBD1	.	TGTGCCAGCAGCCCCGGGACAGGGTTCACCGGGGAGCTGTTTTTT	CASSPGTGFTGELFF
TRBV7-2	TRBJ2-3	TRBD2	.	TGTGCCAGCAGCCACAGGACTAGCGGGACTCGACTTAGCACAGATACGCAGTATTTT	CASSHRTSGTRLSTDTQYF
TRBV18	TRBJ2-4	.	few	TGTGCCAGCTCACCACGTTCGGTGGGGGACATTCAGTACTTC	CASSPRSVGDIQYF
TRBV28	TRBJ1-5	.	once	TGTGCCAGCAGTCCTCCCGACAGGCCCCGGCCCCAGCATTTT	CASSPPDRPRPQHF
TRBV20-1	TRBJ2-1	TRBD2	few	TGCAGTGCTAGAGATGCGTCTAGCGGGCGGGATGAGCAGTTCTTC	CSARDASSGRDEQFF
TRBV11-1	TRBJ2-7	TRBD2	few	TGTGCCAGCTCTAGCGGAATTGGCTACGAGCAGTACTTC	CASSSGIGYEQYF
TRBV3-1	TRBJ1-1	.	few	TGTGCCAGCAGCCGCACGGATATAACTGAAGCTTTCTTT	CASSRTDITEAFF
TRBV6-6	TRBJ2-3	TRBD2	few	TGTGCCAGCAGCCCACCCTTAGCGGGAGCGGCAGATACGCAGTATTTT	CASSPPLAGAADTQYF
TRBV28	TRBJ2-7	TRBD2	.	TGTGCCACCCGAGGGGCGGGAGGCCATTTTCGGCACGAGCAGTACTTC	CATRGAGGHFRHEQYF
TRBV28	TRBJ1-5	.	many	TGTGCCAGCAGTTCAGAGGGGATCGGCAATCAGCCCCAGCATTTT	CASSSEGIGNQPQHF
TRBV29-1	TRBJ2-7	.	many	TGCAGCGTTCAGAGCGGACAGAACAAGTACGAGCAGTACTTC	CSVQSGQNKYEQYF
TRBV20-1	TRBJ1-1	.	.	TGCAGTGCTACTAGAGGCCCCTCGGGGACTGAAGCTTTCTTT	CSATRGPSGTEAFF
TRBV20-1	TRBJ2-2	.	few	TGCAGTGCTAGAGATCCTCTTCCCGGGGAGCTGTTTTTT	CSARDPLPGELFF
TRBV6-5	TRBJ1-1	.	.	TGTGCCAGCAGCCGTGAGGAGACTGAAGCTTTCTTT	CASSREETEAFF
TRBV2	TRBJ2-5	TRBD2	.	TGTGCCAGCAGTGAAGCTGAAGAACTAGCGGGAGTCTGGGAGACCCAGTACTTC	CASSEAEELAGVWETQYF
TRBV6-2/TRBV6-3	TRBJ2-7	.	few	TGTGCCAGCAGTTTAGGACTAAATTACGAGCAGTACTTC	CASSLGLNYEQYF
TRBV7-9	TRBJ1-2	.	.	TGTGCCAGCAGCCCCCCTGGGGGCTACACCTTC	CASSPPGGYTF
TRBV20-1	TRBJ2-7	TRBD1	.	TGCAGTGCTAGCCGGGACAGGGACGACGAGCAGTACTTC	CSASRDRDDEQYF
TRBV6-6	TRBJ2-1	TRBD2	many	TGTGCCAGCAGTCCGGGACTAGCGGAAGATGAGCAGTTCTTC	CASSPGLAEDEQFF
TRBV6-1	TRBJ2-1	.	many	TGTGCCACTAGAGCCCGCGAGGGCGGTAATGAGCAGTTCTTC	CATRAREGGNEQFF
TRBV9	TRBJ1-4	.	.	TGTGCCAGCAGCGTAGGGGAACCAGGGCATGAAAAACTGTTTTTT	CASSVGEPGHEKLFF
TRBV5-4	TRBJ1-1	.	many	TGTGCCAGTAGCAGCAGGGGCTACACTGAAGCTTTCTTT	CASSSRGYTEAFF
TRBV5-6	TRBJ1-6	.	.	TGTGCCAGCAGCCCAGTCGGGGTAGCATCACCCCTCCACTTT	CASSPVGVASPLHF
TRBV18	TRBJ2-1	.	.	TGTGCCAGCTCACCACCGGCGGAAGCCGTGTTCTTC	CASSPPAEAVFF
TRBV5-3	TRBJ1-1	.	.	TGTGCCAGCAGCTGGAGTAGAAGAAGGAACACTGAAGCTTTCTTT	CASSWSRRRNTEAFF